These 5 T cell receptor beta chains came from one sample sequenced in a study of T-cell reconstitution after alpha-beta-depleted transplantation in children. A TCRbeta library incorporating unique molecular identifiers was prepared. TCRdb re-called the PCR reads through MiXCR, storing one row per CDR3 protein. The sample includes hundreds of thousands of distinct CDR3 sequences, about 15% of them seen just once. This material consisted of PBMCs from the stem cell graft donor, taken from the stem cell graft. The receptors originated from a human donor who donated a stem cell graft to a child with acute myeloid leukemia.

This clonotype was recorded at least ten times. This chain uses TRBV27 with TRBJ1-5, with D possibly being TRBD1 (5 bases). CDR3 length: 14 residues. Per germline, CDR1 MNHEY and CDR2 SMNVEV (reference sequence). The ends were cut back, 5 bases at V and 5 bases at J, with 13 bases in the middle. CDR3 sequence: CASSPGTDYQPQHF. The CDR3 DNA is TGTGCCAGCAGTCCAGGGACTGACTATCAGCCCCAGCATTTT.

This clonotype is a singleton in its sample. The CDR3 here is CASSPTGKNTEAFF. DNA for the CDR3: TGTGCCAGCAGTCCTACAGGGAAAAACACTGAAGCTTTCTTT. V and J are TRBV12-3 or TRBV12-4 and TRBJ1-1; a possible D gene is TRBD1 (6 bases). V dropped 5 bases and J dropped 2 bases, with 12 bases sitting between them. CDR3 length: 14 residues.

This clonotype has a handful of counts. V is TRBV10-3 and J is TRBJ2-5; D gene uncertain. The V end lost 2 bases, the J end lost 4 bases, and 5 bases lay between the germline ends. In germline, CDR1 is ENHRY, CDR2 SYGVKD. The CDR3 is 12 amino acids. CDR3 nucleotide sequence: TGTGCCATCAGTGAGGACATAGAGACCCAGTACTTC. Amino acids: CAISEDIETQYF.

The chain joins TRBV5-1 to TRBJ2-5; D perhaps matches TRBD2 (5 bases). With 6 bases removed from V and 3 bases from J, the gap between germline ends came to 15 bases. Per the germline V gene, CDR1 is SGHRS and CDR2 is YFSETQ. The CDR3 covers 14 residues. The CDR3 DNA reads as TGCGCCAGCAAAAATACGGGGATGGAAGAGACCCAGTACTTC. Amino acids: CASKNTGMEETQYF.

V and J are TRBV27 and TRBJ2-1; 10 nucleotides line up with TRBD1. Germline lookup yields CDR1 MNHEY and CDR2 SMNVEV (reference sequence). V lost 5 bases and J lost 3; bases outside the gene matches: 10. The CDR3 length is 17 residues. CDR3 in DNA: TGTGCCAGCAGTCCCAGGACAGGGGGAATGAGCTACAATGAGCAGTTCTTC. It encodes CASSPRTGGMSYNEQFF.